This T cell receptor (beta chain) was obtained from a study of early T cells in non-severe SARS-CoV-2 infection (dated by TCRdb to about 2021). Study-level background: Bulk RNA from unsorted whole blood was used for TCR sequencing, so alpha and beta chains could not be paired. What the work shows at the level of the full study, not this receptor alone: VDJdb matching was skewed toward anti-spike CD8 responses, so virus-specific expansions were likely underestimated and private and CD4 specificities were missed.

Per the germline V gene (reference sequence), DFQATT is the CDR1 and SNEGSKA is the CDR2. The CDR3 goes from the cysteine to the phenylalanine over 13 residues. Only the CDR3 part of the read is kept: 39 bases, read in frame from the first base. Trimming costs V 1 base and J 0 bases, and their ends lie 4 bases apart. At least ten counts were recorded for this clonotype. There is no known antigen for this receptor. Base quality data are lacking; no much larger clone is found one base away. The library was generated by 5' RACE. The data were produced on a NextSeq 500. The TCR library protocol attached unique molecular identifiers to individual cDNA molecules to correct for sequencing error and PCR bias. TCR alpha and beta chains were both sequenced, and the abundances of alpha and beta sequences in each sample were closely correlated with each other. In the source study's methods: V gene, J gene and CDR3 annotation of TCR sequences was performed with Decombinator V4. Expanded TCRs were defined as changing significantly between any two time points under a Poisson model with p below 0.0001. TCR abundances were normalised to the total number of TCRs sequenced per sample and expressed as counts per million. MAIT TCRs were defined by TRAV1-2 paired with TRAJ12, TRAJ20 or TRAJ33, and iNKT TCRs by TRAV10 paired with TRAJ18. VDJdb, accessed on 1 November 2021, was searched for TCRs annotated for CMV, EBV and SARS-CoV-2, and TCRs annotated for more than one antigen were excluded. TCRdb reran the public reads through fastp at Q25 and MiXCR, keeping productive beta chains. Identical CDR3 proteins give one entry, which carries the most common genes and DNA. TCRdb, rather than the study authors, made the V and J calls. The sample contains 53,000 or so distinct CDR3 sequences, over 7.5% of them found a single time. Jointly, the top ten make up roughly 8.7% of the sample.

A case-control design nested within a healthcare worker cohort in London, UK, was used, with weekly nasopharyngeal swab PCR tests and blood sampling performed. Healthcare workers were enrolled in the week of the UK lockdown, from 23 to 31 March 2020, and were followed every week for up to roughly 15 weeks. Sequences were obtained from whole blood. In this chain, TRBV20-1 is recombined with TRBJ2-4, with no reliable assignment of the D segment. The TCR was taken from an adult who was a healthcare worker with PCR-confirmed SARS-CoV-2 infection or an uninfected control (not recorded which). CDR3 loop: CSARGIAKNIQYF. In nucleotides, the sequence is TGCAGTGCTAGAGGCATAGCCAAAAACATTCAGTACTTC.